Presented here are 20 T cell receptor beta chains from one specimen sequenced in a study of CD8 T cells in ankylosing spondylitis (dated by TCRdb to about 2017). Receptor libraries were prepared by 5' RACE. For sequencing, an Illumina HiSeq 2500 was employed. The raw public reads went through TCRdb reprocessing: fastp at Q25, MiXCR clone calling, in-frame beta chains kept. When rows share a CDR3 protein, they turn into one entry using the most common DNA and genes. The table for this sample lists about 360,000 distinct CDR3 sequences; 20% of them were counted only once. Around 14% of the sample is held by the ten biggest clonotypes. Sequencing was performed on blood, either unsorted or a sorted T cell fraction (not recorded which). These TCRs come from a male donor with ankylosing spondylitis or in good health (not recorded which).

This clonotype was observed once. This CDR3 is CASGRTSGGADPYEQYF. As DNA, the CDR3 is TGTGCCAGCGGGAGGACTAGCGGGGGGGCCGACCCCTACGAGCAGTACTTC. V is TRBV3-1 and J is TRBJ2-7; 15 bases are a match to TRBD2. Losses at the gene ends were 8 bases for V and 2 bases for J; bases not matched to a gene: 10. Germline V CDR1 and CDR2: LGHDT, YNNKEL (reference sequence). CDR3 length equals 17 residues.

This chain connects TRBV12-3 or TRBV12-4 to TRBJ2-1; 9 positions agree with TRBD1. The CDR3 covers 15 residues. V gave up 7 bases and J gave up 4 bases; unmatched junction bases: 8. This CDR3 is CASKNRGRGYNEQFF. The CDR3 nucleotides are TGTGCCAGCAAAAACAGGGGGCGCGGGTACAATGAGCAGTTCTTC.

The table lists this clonotype with a few counts. This sequence joins TRBV11-2 and TRBJ2-3; D might be TRBD1 or TRBD2, each matching 6 bases. Trimming removed 1 base at V and 5 bases at J, with 13 bases between. CDR1 and CDR2 (germline): SGHAT, FQNNGV. The CDR3 has 15 amino acids. CDR3 protein: CASSLVGGQGDTQYF. In DNA, the CDR3 is TGTGCCAGCAGCTTAGTGGGGGGCCAGGGAGATACGCAGTATTTT.

The gene calls are TRBV7-9 and TRBJ2-2; the D is unclear. The CDR3 runs 15 residues. V lost 8 bases and J 3 bases, leaving 16 bases between the germline ends. The germline V gene encodes CDR1 SEHNR and CDR2 FQNEAQ (reference sequence). The CDR3 region has the DNA TGTGCCAGCCCGGCCGAGCGCCGGGACACCGGGGAGCTGTTTTTT. It translates to CASPAERRDTGELFF.

The chain joins TRBV4-1 to TRBJ2-3; possibly TRBD1 for D (5 bases). Trimming took 1 base from V and 0 from J, leaving 8 bases between them. The CDR3 extends over 15 amino acids. Germline CDR1 is MGHRA and CDR2 is YSYEKL. The CDR3 loop is CASSQVQGSTDTQYF. The CDR3 DNA reads as TGCGCCAGCAGCCAAGTCCAGGGAAGCACAGATACGCAGTATTTT.

This chain uses TRBV28 with TRBJ2-1, with TRBD2 matching 14 bases. This CDR3 has 17 amino acids. V shed 0 bases and J 6 bases; nucleotides not matched to a gene: 4. Germline V gene lookup returns CDR1 MDHEN and CDR2 SYDVKM. CDR3 in amino acids: CASSLWDGTSGGNEQFF. As DNA, the CDR3 is TGTGCCAGCAGTTTATGGGATGGGACTAGCGGGGGCAATGAGCAGTTCTTC. Full variable domain (remainder filled in from reference TRBV28 and TRBJ2-1): DVKVTQSSRYLVKRTGEKVFLECVQDMDHENMFWYRQDPGLGLRLIYFSYDVKMKEKGDIPEGYSVSREKKERFSLILESASTNQTSMYLCASSLWDGTSGGNEQFFGPGTRLTVL.

In nucleotides, the CDR3 is TGTGCCAGCAGGTTCAGGGACCAATCCACAGATACGCAGTATTTT. It translates to CASRFRDQSTDTQYF. This rearrangement joins TRBV12-3 or TRBV12-4 to TRBJ2-3, with D perhaps given as TRBD1 or TRBD2 (5 bases each). V dropped 6 bases and J dropped 2 bases, with 15 bases sitting between them. The CDR3 loop spans 15 amino acids.

A few counts support this clonotype. This chain connects TRBV7-9 to TRBJ2-7; D possibly matches TRBD1 or TRBD2 (5 bases each). V was trimmed by 1 base and J by 5 bases, leaving 12 bases between them. Germline loops: CDR1 SEHNR, CDR2 FQNEAQ (reference sequence). CDR3 length: 14 amino acids. CDR3 DNA: TGTGCCAGCAGCTTAGATGGGACGATCCACGAGCAGTACTTC. It is translated as CASSLDGTIHEQYF. The full variable domain, with the rest looked up from reference TRBV7-9 and TRBJ2-7, is DTGVSQNPRHKITKRGQNVTFRCDPISEHNRLYWYRQTLGQGPEFLTYFQNEAQLEKSRLLSDRFSAERPKGSFSTLEIQRTEQGDSAMYLCASSLDGTIHEQYFGPGTRLTVT.

This clonotype was counted a few times. This CDR3 is CASSLWRDPPNIQYF. DNA of the CDR3: TGTGCCAGCAGTTTATGGCGGGACCCACCAAACATTCAGTACTTC. This chain joins TRBV28 and TRBJ2-4; possibly TRBD2 for D (6 bases). Trimming pared 0 bases from V and 6 bases from J, leaving 12 bases between. The CDR3 sequence is 15 residues long. CDR1 is MDHEN and CDR2 is SYDVKM in the germline V gene.

The chain links TRBV29-1 to TRBJ2-7; D is possibly TRBD1 (5 bases). The CDR3 sequence is 12 residues long. CDR1 is SQVTM, CDR2 ANQGSEA, per germline. Trimming pared 3 bases from V and 3 bases from J, leaving 9 bases between. CDR3 sequence reads: CSVDLDNYEQYF. Written as DNA, the CDR3 is TGCAGCGTTGATTTGGACAACTACGAGCAGTACTTC.

This clonotype was detected a few times. This sequence joins TRBV10-3 and TRBJ2-7; D perhaps matches TRBD2 (5 bases). This CDR3 contains 14 residues. Germline-derived CDR1 and CDR2 are ENHRY and SYGVKD. Deletions cut 0 bases from V and 3 bases from J, with 9 bases between. The CDR3 here is CAISESGSGYEQYF. The CDR3 DNA follows: TGTGCCATCAGTGAGTCCGGCAGCGGCTACGAGCAGTACTTC.

This clonotype was observed a handful of times. The rearrangement uses TRBV6-1 and TRBJ2-1, with D possibly matching TRBD2 (6 bases). V was shortened by 6 bases and J by 7 bases, with 13 bases between the two germline ends. The CDR3 consists of 13 residues. Germline CDR1 reads MNHNS; CDR2 reads SASEGT. The CDR3 loop is CASRGPGGNEQFF. CDR3 bases: TGTGCCAGCAGAGGTCCCGGGGGAAATGAGCAGTTCTTC.

A few counts support this clonotype. CDR3 DNA sequence: TGCAGCGTTGACCCAGGGGGCGGCAACGAGCAGTACTTC. Protein product: CSVDPGGGNEQYF. The J gene is TRBJ2-7, the V gene TRBV29-1; 8 bases agree with TRBD1. Trimming cost V 3 bases and J 5 bases; bases outside gene matches: 6. CDR3 length: 13 residues. CDR1 is SQVTM and CDR2 is ANQGSEA in the germline V gene.

DNA of the CDR3: TGCAGTGCTAGATTTCGGGACAGGGGAGAGACCCAGTACTTC. Translated: CSARFRDRGETQYF. The chain joins TRBV20-1 to TRBJ2-5, with 10 bases that match TRBD1. CDR1 is DFQATT and CDR2 is SNEGSKA in the germline V gene (reference sequence). This CDR3 has 14 amino acids. V gave up 2 bases and J gave up 4 bases; unmatched junction bases: 4.

This clonotype was seen a handful of times. The CDR3, as DNA: TGTGCCAGCAGTTCCCCTCGGGACTCGGCCCGGGTGGATGAGCAGTTCTTC. It translates to CASSSPRDSARVDEQFF. The chain recombines TRBV12-3 or TRBV12-4 with TRBJ2-1, with D maybe TRBD2 (6 bases). Trimming removed 4 bases from V and 8 bases from J, with 24 bases in between. This CDR3 is 17 amino acids long.

This clonotype came up once. At one end, the junction sequence differs from germline, possibly due to a read error. The genes are TRBV6-1 and TRBJ2-3; 8 nucleotides match TRBD2. Germline CDR1 and CDR2: MNHNS and SASEGT. The CDR3 consists of 16 residues. The chain's CDR3 is CASSPGGGIALDTEYF. CDR3 sequence (DNA): TGTGCCAGCAGTCCGGGGGGGGGGATTGCGTTGGATACGGAGTATTTT.

This chain joins TRBV15 and TRBJ2-7; 8 bases are shared with TRBD1. From germline, CDR1 is LNHNV and CDR2 YYDKDF (reference sequence). With V trimmed by 4 bases and J by 7 bases, 6 bases remained unmatched. This CDR3 region has 13 residues. In DNA form, the CDR3 reads TGTGCCACCAGCATGTCCCGGGACAGGGAGCAGTACTTC. Its translation is CATSMSRDREQYF. The variable domain in full, with the rest retrieved from reference TRBV15 and TRBJ2-7, is DAMVIQNPRYQVTQFGKPVTLSCSQTLNHNVMYWYQQKSSQAPKLLFHYYDKDFNNEADTPDNFQSRRPNTSFCFLDIRSPGLGDTAMYLCATSMSRDREQYFGPGTRLTVT.

This clonotype was counted a single time. The rearrangement uses TRBV29-1 and TRBJ2-2; TRBD2 agrees at 15 bases. V gave up 5 bases and J gave up 1 base; unmatched junction bases: 2. From germline, CDR1 is SQVTM and CDR2 ANQGSEA. The CDR3 contains 16 residues. DNA of the CDR3: TGCAGCGTTCGGACTAGCGGGGGGGTGAACACCGGGGAGCTGTTTTTT. Its protein product is CSVRTSGGVNTGELFF.

The chain links TRBV4-1 to TRBJ2-1, with 11 positions matching TRBD2. Germline-derived CDR1 and CDR2 are MGHRA and YSYEKL. This CDR3 comprises 18 residues. V was clipped by 3 bases and J by 4 bases; unmatched bases: 11. CDR3 region: CASSQDFPSGGWYNEQFF. Here the CDR3 DNA reads TGCGCCAGCAGCCAGGATTTTCCTAGCGGGGGGTGGTACAATGAGCAGTTCTTC.

The chain uses TRBV15 and TRBJ1-6; a possible D gene is TRBD1 (6 bases). Per the germline V gene, CDR1 is LNHNV and CDR2 is YYDKDF (reference sequence). The germline V and J ends were trimmed by 2 bases and 6 bases, with 11 bases remaining between them. CDR3 length: 15 residues. The CDR3 sequence is CATSRWGPTNSPLHF. CDR3 nucleotides: TGTGCCACCAGCAGATGGGGGCCGACTAATTCACCCCTCCACTTT.